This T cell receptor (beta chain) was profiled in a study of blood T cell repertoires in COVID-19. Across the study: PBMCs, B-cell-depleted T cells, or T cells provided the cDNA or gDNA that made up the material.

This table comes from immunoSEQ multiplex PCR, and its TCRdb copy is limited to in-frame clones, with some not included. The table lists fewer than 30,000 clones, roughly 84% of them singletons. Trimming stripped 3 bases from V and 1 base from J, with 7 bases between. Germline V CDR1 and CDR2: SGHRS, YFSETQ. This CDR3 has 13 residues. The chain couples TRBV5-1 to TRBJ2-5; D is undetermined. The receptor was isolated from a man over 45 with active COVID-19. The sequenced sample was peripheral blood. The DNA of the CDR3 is TGCGCCAGCAGCTCGATCGGCCAAGAGACCCAGTACTTC. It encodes CASSSIGQETQYF.